The rows below give T cell receptor beta chains drawn from one sample of a study of T-cell reconstitution after alpha-beta-depleted transplantation in children. TCRdb re-called the PCR reads through MiXCR, storing one row per CDR3 protein. The sample holds 360,000 or so distinct CDR3 sequences, roughly 21% seen once. The input for sequencing was PBMCs from the stem cell graft donor, taken from the stem cell graft. The receptors shown here come from a human donor who donated a stem cell graft to a child with acute myeloid leukemia. Each CDR3 is given with its conserved first and last residue. The order of the fields is clone size, D gene, J gene, V gene, CDR3 DNA, CDR3 protein. The D gene is left open where the match is weak. Expanded clones are given a class, and other clones once, few, many or no size at all.

few,TRBD2,TRBJ2-5,TRBV10-2,TGCGCCAGCAGTGTATCCCTAGCGGGCTGGGAGACCCAGTACTTC,CASSVSLAGWETQYF
many,NA,TRBJ2-1,TRBV12-3/TRBV12-4,TGTGCCAGCACTCCCGGGAGCGCACCCTACAATGAGCAGTTCTTC,CASTPGSAPYNEQFF
NA,NA,TRBJ2-1,TRBV12-3/TRBV12-4,TGTGCCAGCAGTCCGATAAGGGAGGTTGGGGACTTCTCCTACAATGAGCAGTTCTTC,CASSPIREVGDFSYNEQFF
many,TRBD1,TRBJ1-5,TRBV20-1,TGCAGTGCTAAGACAGGGCAAAAGCCCCAGCATTTT,CSAKTGQKPQHF
many,NA,TRBJ2-7,TRBV12-3/TRBV12-4,TGTGCCAGCAGTCCCACGAGCGGCTACGAGCAGTACTTC,CASSPTSGYEQYF
NA,TRBD2,TRBJ2-7,TRBV12-3/TRBV12-4,TGTGCCAGCAGCCCCAACGGGAGGTTTCTATCCTACGAGCAGTACTTC,CASSPNGRFLSYEQYF
NA,TRBD2,TRBJ2-1,TRBV12-3/TRBV12-4,TGTGCCAGCAGTTTAAGGACTAGCGGGACCAGCTCCTACAATGAGCAGTTCTTC,CASSLRTSGTSSYNEQFF
NA,NA,TRBJ2-6,TRBV12-3/TRBV12-4,TGTGCCAGCAGGGAGGGCTTCTCCACTGGGGCCAACGTCCTGACTTTC,CASREGFSTGANVLTF
NA,NA,TRBJ1-4,TRBV19,TGTGCCAGTAGGCCGACCAGGGGAGTGAGGGAAAAACTGTTTTTT,CASRPTRGVREKLFF
NA,TRBD1,TRBJ2-1,TRBV11-1,TGTGCCAGCAGCCTGACCCGGGACAGCATTTACAATGAGCAGTTCTTC,CASSLTRDSIYNEQFF
many,NA,TRBJ2-5,TRBV6-5,TGTGCCAGCAGTCCCGACAGCCCTGGGGAGACCCAGTACTTC,CASSPDSPGETQYF
NA,TRBD2,TRBJ2-1,TRBV5-1,TGCGCCAGCAGCACCCCATCCGGGACTAGTTCCTCTTTTGAGCAGTTCTTC,CASSTPSGTSSSFEQFF
few,TRBD1,TRBJ1-5,TRBV2,TGTGCCAGCAGTGAACAGGGGGCGTTAGGTCAGCCCCAGCATTTT,CASSEQGALGQPQHF
NA,TRBD1,TRBJ1-5,TRBV28,TGTGCCACCCCAGGAGGACAGGGTCTGGGCAATCAGCCCCAGCATTTT,CATPGGQGLGNQPQHF
NA,NA,TRBJ1-1,TRBV11-3,TGTGCCAGCAGCAAAAACAGGGAAGGCACTGAAGCTTTCTTT,CASSKNREGTEAFF
few,NA,TRBJ2-7,TRBV29-1,TGCAGCGTTGAAGATCTTCACGGGGTATTGAGTGGGGCAACCTACGAGCAGTACTTC,CSVEDLHGVLSGATYEQYF
few,NA,TRBJ2-7,TRBV20-1,TGCAGTGCGGAGGGTTTTTCCTACGAGCAGTACTTC,CSAEGFSYEQYF
NA,NA,TRBJ2-1,TRBV3-1,TGTGCCAGCAGCCCGGGACACAACAATGAGCAGTTCTTC,CASSPGHNNEQFF
NA,TRBD2,TRBJ2-3,TRBV20-1,TGCAGTGCTAGACCCCCCCGGGGACTAGCGGGAGGGGGGACAGATACGCAGTATTTT,CSARPPRGLAGGGTDTQYF
NA,NA,TRBJ2-5,TRBV27,TGTGCCAGCAGTTTATTCGGGGGAGGCGAGACCCAGTACTTC,CASSLFGGGETQYF
many,TRBD2,TRBJ2-7,TRBV20-1,TGCAGTGCTAAACCTCTCCGGGAGGTCGTCTACGAGCAGTACTTC,CSAKPLREVVYEQYF
many,TRBD2,TRBJ2-7,TRBV20-1,TGCAGTGCTAGGGCTACCGGGAGGTCCTACGAGCAGTACTTC,CSARATGRSYEQYF
many,NA,TRBJ2-2,TRBV24-1,TGTGCCACCAGCCCGAGGGGAGTAACCGGGGAGCTGTTTTTT,CATSPRGVTGELFF
few,TRBD1,TRBJ1-1,TRBV20-1,TGCAGTGCTAGAGGAAGAGGGGGCTACACTGAAGCTTTCTTT,CSARGRGGYTEAFF
NA,NA,TRBJ1-2,TRBV12-3/TRBV12-4,TGTGCCAGCAGTTTATCCGACAGACCAAACTATGGCTACACCTTC,CASSLSDRPNYGYTF
few,NA,TRBJ2-1,TRBV29-1,TGCAGCGTTGACGGTGTAGGCCTGACCTCCTACAATGAGCAGTTCTTC,CSVDGVGLTSYNEQFF
many,NA,TRBJ1-1,TRBV7-6,TGTGCCAGCAGCTTAGCGGAAGGCAGGCTGGGGCGAGCTTTCTTT,CASSLAEGRLGRAFF
NA,NA,TRBJ1-3,TRBV20-1,TGCAGTGCTAGAGATGGGGCCTCTGGAAACACCATATATTTT,CSARDGASGNTIYF
many,TRBD1,TRBJ2-5,TRBV25-1,TGTGCCAGCAGTGGATCTCACAGGGGAGAAGAGACCCAGTACTTC,CASSGSHRGEETQYF
NA,TRBD1,TRBJ1-1,TRBV12-3/TRBV12-4,TGTGCCAGCAGTCCCAGGGACAGGGAAGGTGAAGCTTTCTTT,CASSPRDREGEAFF
few,NA,TRBJ2-1,TRBV10-3,TGTGCCATCAGTGAGCCCCCCAGGGATGAGCAGTTCTTC,CAISEPPRDEQFF
many,NA,TRBJ2-7,TRBV7-8,TGTGCCAGCAGCTTAAACCTCATAGGGGACGAGCAGTACTTC,CASSLNLIGDEQYF
NA,NA,TRBJ2-7,TRBV12-3/TRBV12-4,TGTGCCAGCAGTGACCGCAACCGGAGGGACTACGAGCAGTACTTC,CASSDRNRRDYEQYF
few,NA,TRBJ2-1,TRBV27,TGTGCCAGCAGTTTAGGCCACTTCAATGAGCAGTTCTTC,CASSLGHFNEQFF
NA,NA,TRBJ2-7,TRBV3-1,TGTGCCAGCAGCCTCAACTGGGCCGAGGGAGGCGAGCAGTACTTC,CASSLNWAEGGEQYF
NA,TRBD1,TRBJ1-2,TRBV27,TGTGCCAGCAGTTTTGGGACAGGCCCCTTCGGCTATGGCTACACCTTC,CASSFGTGPFGYGYTF
NA,NA,TRBJ2-1,TRBV21-1,TGTGCCACTGATCACGTTAACCCGGACAGGGGGCGCATCCCCTACAATGAGCAGTTCTTC,CATDHVNPDRGRIPYNEQFF
many,NA,TRBJ1-6,TRBV6-5,TGTGCCAGCAGTAACGGGGGCTCCTATAATTCACCCCTCCACTTT,CASSNGGSYNSPLHF
NA,TRBD1,TRBJ1-2,TRBV29-1,TGCAGCGTGCCACAGGGGCCCTATGGCTACACCTTC,CSVPQGPYGYTF
many,NA,TRBJ2-7,TRBV5-1,TGCGCCAGCAGCTTGGACAGGGGGGGAGAGCAGTACTTC,CASSLDRGGEQYF
NA,TRBD2,TRBJ2-3,TRBV5-1,TGCGCCAGCAGCCGTACTAGCGCCATAAGCACAGATACGCAGTATTTT,CASSRTSAISTDTQYF
few,NA,TRBJ2-1,TRBV28,TGTGCCAGCAGCCCCACGGCACTGGCGGGACCCTACAATGAGCAGTTCTTC,CASSPTALAGPYNEQFF
many,NA,TRBJ1-1,TRBV20-1,TGCAGTGCTGTTGACAAGAACACTGAAGCTTTCTTT,CSAVDKNTEAFF
few,NA,TRBJ2-7,TRBV6-2/TRBV6-3,TGTGCCAGCAGTTACTACTACGAGCAGTACTTC,CASSYYYEQYF
many,NA,TRBJ1-6,TRBV20-1,TGCAGTGCTAAGGGGCGTGTTGGTAATATCTCACCCCTCCACTTT,CSAKGRVGNISPLHF
few,NA,TRBJ2-5,TRBV28,TGTGCCAGCAGTTTGAGCCCAATTCGAGAGACCCAGTACTTC,CASSLSPIRETQYF
few,NA,TRBJ2-7,TRBV28,TGTGCCAGCAGTCCCCTCCCAGGGGAGCAGTACTTC,CASSPLPGEQYF
NA,NA,TRBJ1-5,TRBV4-2,TGTGCCAGCAGCCAAGATGCGGGGGGCCATCAGCCCCAGCATTTT,CASSQDAGGHQPQHF
NA,TRBD1,TRBJ2-7,TRBV7-2,TGTGCCAGCAGGGGACAGGGGGTCAACGAGCAGTACTTC,CASRGQGVNEQYF
NA,TRBD2,TRBJ2-4,TRBV30,TGTGCCTGGAGAACAACGGGAGGGACCAAAAACATTCAGTACTTC,CAWRTTGGTKNIQYF
once,NA,TRBJ2-2,TRBV20-1,TGCAGTCTTGTCCGGACCGGGGAGCTGTTTTTT,CSLVRTGELFF
few,NA,TRBJ2-7,TRBV7-6,TGTGCCAGCAGCTTAGGTCCTTCGAGCTCCTACGAGCAGTACTTC,CASSLGPSSSYEQYF
NA,TRBD1,TRBJ1-5,TRBV12-3/TRBV12-4,TGTGCCAGCAGTAACGAGGGGGCCGGTCAGCCCCAGCATTTT,CASSNEGAGQPQHF
many,TRBD2,TRBJ2-2,TRBV20-1,TGCAGTGCCCTGAGCGGGAGCGGCACCGGGGAGCTGTTTTTT,CSALSGSGTGELFF
NA,TRBD1,TRBJ2-1,TRBV28,TGTGCCAGCAGGCGATTCCAGGGGGTGAATGAGCAGTTCTTC,CASRRFQGVNEQFF
few,NA,TRBJ2-1,TRBV28,TGTGCCAGCAGCCGCGGCCGAGTATCGATTACCAATGAGCAGTTCTTC,CASSRGRVSITNEQFF
few,NA,TRBJ2-3,TRBV27,TGTGCCAGCAGTTTATCGTTCGCCCCCGGGGATACGCAGTATTTT,CASSLSFAPGDTQYF
NA,TRBD2,TRBJ2-7,TRBV12-3/TRBV12-4,TGTGCCAGCAGTTTGGTAGCGGGAGTTCCCGAGCAGTACTTC,CASSLVAGVPEQYF
NA,NA,TRBJ2-3,TRBV14,TGTGCCAGCAGGAGCGGAGTCACAGATACGCAGTATTTT,CASRSGVTDTQYF